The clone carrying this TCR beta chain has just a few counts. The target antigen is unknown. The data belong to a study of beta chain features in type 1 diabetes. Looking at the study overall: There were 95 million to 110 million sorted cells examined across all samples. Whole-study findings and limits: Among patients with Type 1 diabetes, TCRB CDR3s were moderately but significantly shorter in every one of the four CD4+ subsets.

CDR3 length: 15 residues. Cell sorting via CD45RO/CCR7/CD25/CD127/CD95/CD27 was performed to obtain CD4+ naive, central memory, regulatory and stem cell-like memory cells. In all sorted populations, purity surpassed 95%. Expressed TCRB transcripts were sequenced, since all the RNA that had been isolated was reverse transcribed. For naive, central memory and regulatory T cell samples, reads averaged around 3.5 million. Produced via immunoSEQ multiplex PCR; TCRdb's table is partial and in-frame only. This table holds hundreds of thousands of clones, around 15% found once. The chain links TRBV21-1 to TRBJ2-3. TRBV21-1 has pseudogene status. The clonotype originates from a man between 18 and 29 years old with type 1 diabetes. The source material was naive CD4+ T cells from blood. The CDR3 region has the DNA TGTGCCAGCAGCAAGGTCAGCCCAAGAACAGATACGCAGTATTTT. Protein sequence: CASSKVSPRTDTQYF.